The sequence of this T cell receptor (beta chain) was determined in a study of OX40 agonist ivuxolimab in advanced cancers. Study conclusions and caveats: Near-lowest levels of clonal expansion characterized partial responders at 0.1-3.0 mg/kg. By week 6 at 0.1 to 3.0 mg/kg, blood CD4+ and CD8+ T cells had expanded clonally.

The germline V gene has CDR1 SGHTA and CDR2 FQGNSA. Trimming removed 1 base from V and 4 bases from J, with 13 bases in between. The CDR3 has 15 residues. Produced via immunoSEQ multiplex PCR; TCRdb's table is partial and in-frame only. Among approximately 92,000 clones, around 95% were seen once, and the ten largest hold roughly 2%. Notes on this clone: No antigen is known for it.

V usage is TRBV7-2 and J usage is TRBJ1-1; tentatively, D is TRBD1 (5 bases). The sample in question was CD4+ or CD8+ T cells sorted from blood, obtained in a trial of the OX40 agonist ivuxolimab. This receptor was identified in an adult with an advanced solid tumor such as melanoma, head and neck, liver or kidney cancer. CDR3 coding DNA: TGTGCCAGCAGCTTAGGGCCGGGGACTTCCACTGAAGCTTTCTTT. Its translation is CASSLGPGTSTEAFF.